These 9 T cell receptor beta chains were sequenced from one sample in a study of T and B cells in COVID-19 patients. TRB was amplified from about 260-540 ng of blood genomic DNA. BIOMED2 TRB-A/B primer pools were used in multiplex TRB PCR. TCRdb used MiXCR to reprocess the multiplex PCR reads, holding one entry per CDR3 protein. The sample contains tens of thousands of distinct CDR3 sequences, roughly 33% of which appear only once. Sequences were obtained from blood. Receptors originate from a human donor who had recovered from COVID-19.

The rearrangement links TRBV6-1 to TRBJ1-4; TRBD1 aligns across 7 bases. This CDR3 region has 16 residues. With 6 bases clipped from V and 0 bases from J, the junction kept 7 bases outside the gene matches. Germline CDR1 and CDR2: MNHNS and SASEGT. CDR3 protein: CASSSSTGSTNEKLFF. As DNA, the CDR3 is TGTGCCAGCAGCAGCTCGACAGGGTCAACTAATGAAAAACTGTTTTTT.

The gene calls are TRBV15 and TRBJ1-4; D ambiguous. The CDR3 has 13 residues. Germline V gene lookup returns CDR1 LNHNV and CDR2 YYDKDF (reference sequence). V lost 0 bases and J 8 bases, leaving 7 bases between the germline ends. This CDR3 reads CATSRDREEKLFF. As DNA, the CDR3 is TGTGCCACCAGCAGAGATCGGGAGGAAAAACTGTTTTTT.

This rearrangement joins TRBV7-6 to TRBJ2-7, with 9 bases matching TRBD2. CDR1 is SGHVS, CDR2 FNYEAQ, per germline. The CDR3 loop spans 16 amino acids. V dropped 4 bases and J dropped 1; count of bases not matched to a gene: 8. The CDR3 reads CASSYLSSGDSYEQYF. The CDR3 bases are TGTGCCAGCAGCTACCTCTCTAGCGGGGATTCCTACGAGCAGTACTTC.

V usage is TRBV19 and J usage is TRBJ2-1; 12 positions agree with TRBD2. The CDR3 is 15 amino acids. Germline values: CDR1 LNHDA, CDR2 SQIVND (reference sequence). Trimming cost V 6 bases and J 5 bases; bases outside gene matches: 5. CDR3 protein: CASRGLAGGNNEQFF. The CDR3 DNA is TGTGCCAGTAGGGGCCTAGCGGGAGGGAACAATGAGCAGTTCTTC.

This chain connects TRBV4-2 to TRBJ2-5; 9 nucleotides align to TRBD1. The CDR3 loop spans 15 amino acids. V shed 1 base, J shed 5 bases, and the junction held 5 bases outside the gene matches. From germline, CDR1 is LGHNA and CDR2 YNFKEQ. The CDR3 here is CASSQGTGVLETQYF. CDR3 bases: TGTGCCAGCAGCCAAGGGACAGGGGTTCTGGAGACCCAGTACTTC.

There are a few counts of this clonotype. CDR3 loop: CASSPPVGTATYEQYF. Here the CDR3 DNA reads TGTGCCAGCAGCCCGCCCGTCGGGACAGCTACCTACGAGCAGTACTTC. V and J are TRBV5-6 and TRBJ2-7; TRBD1 matches 7 bases. This CDR3 contains 16 residues. Per germline, CDR1 SGHDT and CDR2 YYEEEE. With 4 bases clipped from V and 2 bases from J, the junction kept 12 bases outside the gene matches.

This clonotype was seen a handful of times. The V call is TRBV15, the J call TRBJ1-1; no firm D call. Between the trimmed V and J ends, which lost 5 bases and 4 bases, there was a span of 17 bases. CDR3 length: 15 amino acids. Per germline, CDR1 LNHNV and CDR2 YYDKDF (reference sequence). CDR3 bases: TGTGCCACCAGCTCCAGTCGGAGGCAGCTCACTGAAGCTTTCTTT. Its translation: CATSSSRRQLTEAFF.

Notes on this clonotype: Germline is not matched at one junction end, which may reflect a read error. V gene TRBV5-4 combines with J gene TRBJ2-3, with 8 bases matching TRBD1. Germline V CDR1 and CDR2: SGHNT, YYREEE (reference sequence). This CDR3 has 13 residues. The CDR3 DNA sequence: TGCGCCAGTTACAGGGGGGTCACAGATACGCAGTATTTT. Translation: CASYRGVTDTQYF.

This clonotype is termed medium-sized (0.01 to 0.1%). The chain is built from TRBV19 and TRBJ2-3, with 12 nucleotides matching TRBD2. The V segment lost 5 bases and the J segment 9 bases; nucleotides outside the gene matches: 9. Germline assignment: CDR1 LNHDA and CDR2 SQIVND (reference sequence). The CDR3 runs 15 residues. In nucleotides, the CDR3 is TGTGCCAGTAGTGGTGGGGCTAGCGGGGGGGTAACGCAGTATTTT. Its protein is CASSGGASGGVTQYF.